These T cell receptor beta chains were read from a single sample in a study of CD8 T cells in Susac syndrome. TCRdb reprocessed the immunoSEQ multiplex PCR reads via MiXCR and lists one record per CDR3 protein. Of some 210,000 distinct CDR3 sequences in the sample, 85% to 95% were seen once. The sequencing sample was made of CD4+ T cells from PBMCs. The receptors derive from a human donor with Susac syndrome. Both conserved end residues are part of each CDR3. A D gene is named only where the DNA matches it firmly. Only some rows state a clone size, as once, few, many or a class for expanded clones.

>TRBV3-1|TRBD2|NA
CASSPQSSRGVYNEQFF
>TRBV9|TRBD1|NA
CASSAGTGRYNEQFF
>TRBV7-2|NA|NA
CASSFLRVNTEAFF
>TRBV20-1|NA|NA
CSAAVQGVAEAFF
>TRBV27|NA|NA
CASRGYRTDYTF
>TRBV9|NA|NA
CASSVALGETQYF
>TRBV6-2/TRBV6-3|NA|NA
CASRGLHEAFF
>TRBV29-1|NA|NA
CSVVWGSESVYEQYF
>TRBV14|NA|NA
CASSPGLMNSPLHF
>TRBV29-1|NA|NA
CSVEDRGAAGYTF
>TRBV5-4|NA|NA
CASSSGGTAVYEQYF
>TRBV5-1|NA|NA
CASILDSNTGELFF
>TRBV20-1|NA|once
CSASGIGQFF
>TRBV20-1|NA|NA
CRPSGSPSKSYGYTF
>TRBV5-4|NA|NA
CASSSETRGPSYNSPLHF
>TRBV7-3|TRBD1|once
CASSLVQGAHIQYF
>TRBV7-2|TRBD1|NA
CASSREPGQGNSPLHF
>TRBV20-1|NA|NA
CSAPPRISRETQYF
>TRBV28|NA|NA
CASSPLATGELFF
>TRBV12-3/TRBV12-4|NA|NA
CASRVGLLELFF
>TRBV18|NA|NA
CASSPQRAGGDTQYF
>TRBV5-1|NA|NA
CASSLEGDSSTDTQYF
>TRBV5-6|NA|once
CASSLTGDANTGELFF
>TRBV20-1|NA|NA
CSARVKDTQYF
>TRBV20-1|NA|NA
CSARDLRVGYTF
>TRBV24-1|NA|once
CATSDGGKGEAFF
>TRBV7-9|NA|NA
CASSLGARGSPLHF
>TRBV20-1|TRBD2|NA
CSAGTSGGNQETQYF
>TRBV20-1|TRBD1|once
CSAREGQREAFF
>TRBV19|TRBD1|NA
CASSADRGAYNEQFF
>TRBV30|NA|NA
CAWTGGSNYGYTF
>TRBV12-3/TRBV12-4|TRBD1|NA
CASSLVQGLQPQHF
>TRBV12-3/TRBV12-4|NA|NA
CASTSTGANVLF
>TRBV19|NA|NA
CASSTNTLGQPQHF
>TRBV30|NA|once
CAFSAFSGANVLTF
>TRBV6-5|NA|NA
CASTTPGRAREQYF
>TRBV20-1|NA|NA
CSAREEGSGANVLTF
>TRBV30|NA|NA
CASAPGLNYGYTF
>TRBV9|TRBD1|few
CASSVAQGAGFTEAFF
>TRBV5-6|NA|NA
CASSALARDTQYF
>TRBV6-5|NA|NA
CASRPRPSGANVLTF
>TRBV13|TRBD2|NA
CASRRNLAGPSYNEQFF
>TRBV6-2/TRBV6-3|NA|NA
CASSYGNSNQPQHF
>TRBV5-4|NA|few
CASSLPAGANVLTF
>TRBV18|NA|once
CASSPTDNLATF